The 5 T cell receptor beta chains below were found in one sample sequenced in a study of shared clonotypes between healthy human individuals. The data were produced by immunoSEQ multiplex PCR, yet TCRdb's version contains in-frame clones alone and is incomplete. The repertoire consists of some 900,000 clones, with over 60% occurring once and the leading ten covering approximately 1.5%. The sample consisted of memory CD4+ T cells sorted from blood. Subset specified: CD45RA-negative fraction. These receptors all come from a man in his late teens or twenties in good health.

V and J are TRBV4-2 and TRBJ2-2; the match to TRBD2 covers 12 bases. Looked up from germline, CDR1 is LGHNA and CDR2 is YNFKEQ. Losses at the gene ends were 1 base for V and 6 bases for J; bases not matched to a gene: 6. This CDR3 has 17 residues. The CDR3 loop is CASSQVLAGGPAGELFF. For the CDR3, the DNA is TGTGCCAGCAGCCAAGTGCTAGCGGGGGGGCCCGCCGGGGAGCTGTTTTTT.

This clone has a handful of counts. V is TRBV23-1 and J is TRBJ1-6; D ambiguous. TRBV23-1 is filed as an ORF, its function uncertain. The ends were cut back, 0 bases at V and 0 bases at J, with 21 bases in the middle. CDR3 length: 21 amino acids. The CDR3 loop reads CASSQSGRCRFRGSYNSPLHF. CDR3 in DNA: TGCGCCAGCAGTCAATCAGGGAGATGTCGATTTCGTGGCTCCTATAATTCACCCCTCCACTTT.

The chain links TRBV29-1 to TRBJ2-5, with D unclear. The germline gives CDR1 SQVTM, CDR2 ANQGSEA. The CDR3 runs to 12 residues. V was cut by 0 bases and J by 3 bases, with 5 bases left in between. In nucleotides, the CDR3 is TGCAGCGTTGAAGAACACAAAGAGACCCAGTACTTC. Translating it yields CSVEEHKETQYF.

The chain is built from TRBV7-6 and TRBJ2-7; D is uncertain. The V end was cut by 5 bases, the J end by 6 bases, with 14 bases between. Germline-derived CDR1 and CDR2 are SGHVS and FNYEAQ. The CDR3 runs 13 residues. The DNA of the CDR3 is TGTGCCAGCAGCCAGGACGCCTGGGTCGAGCAGTACTTC. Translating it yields CASSQDAWVEQYF.

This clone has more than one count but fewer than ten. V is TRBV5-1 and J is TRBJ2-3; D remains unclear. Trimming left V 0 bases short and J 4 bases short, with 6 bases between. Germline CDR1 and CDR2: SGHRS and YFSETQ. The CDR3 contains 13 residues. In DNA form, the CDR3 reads TGCGCCAGCAGCTTGGTGCCAGCAGATACGCAGTATTTT. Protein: CASSLVPADTQYF.